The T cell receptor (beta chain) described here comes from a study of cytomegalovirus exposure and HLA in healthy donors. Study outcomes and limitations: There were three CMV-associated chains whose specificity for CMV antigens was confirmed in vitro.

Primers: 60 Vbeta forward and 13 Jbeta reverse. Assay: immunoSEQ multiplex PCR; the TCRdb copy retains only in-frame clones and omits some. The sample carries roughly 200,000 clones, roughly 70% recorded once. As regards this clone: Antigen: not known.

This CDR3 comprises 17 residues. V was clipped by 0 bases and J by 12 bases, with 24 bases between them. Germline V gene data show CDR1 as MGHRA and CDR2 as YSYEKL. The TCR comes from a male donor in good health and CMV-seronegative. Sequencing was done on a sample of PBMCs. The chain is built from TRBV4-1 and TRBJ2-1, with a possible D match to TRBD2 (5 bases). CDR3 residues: CASSQDIGLAPEMLQFF. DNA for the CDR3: TGCGCCAGCAGCCAAGATATAGGGCTAGCCCCAGAAATGCTGCAGTTCTTC.